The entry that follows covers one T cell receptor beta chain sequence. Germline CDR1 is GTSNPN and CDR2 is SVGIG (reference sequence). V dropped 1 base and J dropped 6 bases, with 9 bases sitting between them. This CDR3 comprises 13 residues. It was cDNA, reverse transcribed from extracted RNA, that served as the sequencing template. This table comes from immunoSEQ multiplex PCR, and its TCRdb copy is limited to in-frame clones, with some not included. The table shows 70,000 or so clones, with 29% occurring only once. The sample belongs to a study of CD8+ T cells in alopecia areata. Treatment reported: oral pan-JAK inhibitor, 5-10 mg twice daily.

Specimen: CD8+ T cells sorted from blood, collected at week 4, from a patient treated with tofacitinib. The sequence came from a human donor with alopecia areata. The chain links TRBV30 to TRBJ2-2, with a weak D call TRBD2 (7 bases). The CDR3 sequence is CAWSEGGAGELFF. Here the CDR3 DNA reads TGTGCCTGGAGTGAAGGGGGGGCCGGGGAGCTGTTTTTT.